This T cell receptor (beta chain) was sequenced for a study of radiation and T cells in renal cell carcinoma. Only in-frame clones appear in the TCRdb table, and some are missing; sequencing was by immunoSEQ multiplex PCR. Of some 100,000 clones in the sample, around 80% were seen once. Of note for this clone: Its target is unknown.

Germline CDR1 and CDR2: SGHTA and FQGNSA. This CDR3 contains 14 residues. The V gene end was trimmed by 2 bases and the J gene end by 2 bases; junction bases not matched to a gene: 3. Time point denoted: blood 4 weeks post-SBRT, at nephrectomy. Treatment in this sample: 15 Gy SBRT to primary tumor, nephrectomy 4 weeks later. Nephrectomy followed 15 Gy stereotactic body radiation by 4 weeks. The patient's renal cell carcinoma had clear cell pathology. The study, taken as a whole, reports: From baseline, blood top tumor clonotypes peaked at 2 weeks post-radiation. No pretreatment tumor biopsies were available for baseline clonotypes.

This TCR was sampled from a man between 60 and 75 years old with renal cell carcinoma. The material sequenced was blood, taken from a patient whose treatment included radiotherapy and nephrectomy. This chain joins TRBV7-2 and TRBJ2-7; 7 bases match TRBD1. In DNA, the CDR3 is TGTGCCAGCAGCTTATTGGGACAGCCCTACGAGCAGTACTTC. Amino acids: CASSLLGQPYEQYF.